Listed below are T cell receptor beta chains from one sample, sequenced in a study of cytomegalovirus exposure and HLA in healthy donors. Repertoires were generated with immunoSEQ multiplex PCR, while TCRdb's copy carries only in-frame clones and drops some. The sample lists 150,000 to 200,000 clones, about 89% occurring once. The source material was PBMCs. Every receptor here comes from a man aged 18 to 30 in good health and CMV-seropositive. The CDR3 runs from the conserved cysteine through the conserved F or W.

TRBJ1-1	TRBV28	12	CASSPPGVKAFF
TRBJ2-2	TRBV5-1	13	CASSIRDTGELFF
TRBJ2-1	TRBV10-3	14	CAMNSGGEYNEQFF
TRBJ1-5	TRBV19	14	CASSIGGRDQPQHF
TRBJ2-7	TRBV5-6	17	CASSLDSLAGGFYEQYF
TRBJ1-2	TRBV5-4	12	CASSPQGYGYTF
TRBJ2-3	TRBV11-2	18	CASSHKSGWSAVTDTQYF
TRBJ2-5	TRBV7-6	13	CASSLMTGKTQYF
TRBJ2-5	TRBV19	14	CASSRQGPQETQYF
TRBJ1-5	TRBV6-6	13	CASSGVGNQPQHF